The 2 T cell receptor beta chains below come from one sample, sequenced in a study of T-cell memory formation after mild COVID-19. One entry per CDR3 protein, called by TCRdb with MiXCR from the 5' RACE reads. This table holds a few hundred thousand distinct CDR3 sequences, 8% to 10% found once. The sequenced material came from PBMCs or a T cell subset sorted from them (not recorded which). These receptors were collected from a man aged 18 to 29 who had mild COVID-19 (a few samples of this study predate the infection). Cell type and time point are not known.

This clonotype appeared a few times. V gene TRBV20-1 combines with J gene TRBJ1-2, with 10 nucleotides matching TRBD1. Looked up from germline, CDR1 is DFQATT and CDR2 is SNEGSKA (reference sequence). This CDR3 has 16 amino acids. After removal of 6 bases from V and 6 bases from J, the junction contained 16 bases not matched to a gene. As DNA, the CDR3 is TGCAGTGCGAATGACAGGGGGCGCGGAGGGGTTGATGGCTACACCTTC. Translation gives CSANDRGRGGVDGYTF.

This clonotype was counted at least ten times. V gene TRBV20-1 combines with J gene TRBJ2-5; D gene uncertain. Germline-derived CDR1 and CDR2 are DFQATT and SNEGSKA (reference sequence). The CDR3 length is 13 residues. The CDR3 spells CSAPRSPRETQYF. CDR3 in DNA: TGCAGCGCCCCCCGGAGCCCACGGGAGACCCAGTACTTC.